These T cell receptor beta chains were read from a single sample in a study of T and B cells in COVID-19 patients. TCRdb reprocessed the multiplex PCR reads with MiXCR, giving one entry per CDR3 protein. The sample lists 6,000 or so distinct CDR3 sequences, about 24% occurring once. What was sequenced was blood. The receptor source for this set is a human donor with active COVID-19. CDR3s include the opening cysteine and the closing phenylalanine or tryptophan. Each record gives: J gene, clone size, V gene, D gene, CDR3 protein, CDR3 DNA. D genes are given only for firm matches. Not every row has a clone size; where given, it reads once, few, many or a size class.

j_gene: TRBJ2-2; abundance: medium-sized; v_gene: TRBV6-1; d_gene: NA; CDR3aa: CASTISGQVNTGELFF; CDR3nt: TGTGCCAGCACCATTAGCGGACAGGTGAACACCGGGGAGCTGTTTTTT
j_gene: TRBJ2-5; abundance: once; v_gene: TRBV20-1; d_gene: NA; CDR3aa: CSATLTDQATQYF; CDR3nt: TGCAGTGCTACCCTGACAGACCAAGCGACCCAGTACTTC
j_gene: TRBJ2-7; abundance: NA; v_gene: TRBV7-3; d_gene: TRBD2; CDR3aa: CASSSSAGAYEQYF; CDR3nt: TGTGCCAGCAGCTCGTCAGCGGGAGCTTACGAGCAGTACTTC
j_gene: TRBJ2-1; abundance: medium-sized; v_gene: TRBV5-6; d_gene: NA; CDR3aa: CASSLAQFVGTQFF; CDR3nt: TGTGCCAGCAGCTTGGCCCAATTCGTGGGTACGCAGTTCTTC
j_gene: TRBJ1-2; abundance: medium-sized; v_gene: TRBV6-5; d_gene: NA; CDR3aa: CASSSGDYGYTF; CDR3nt: TGTGCCAGCAGTTCAGGTGACTATGGCTACACCTTC
j_gene: TRBJ2-5; abundance: medium-sized; v_gene: TRBV6-4; d_gene: NA; CDR3aa: CASPEEARETQYF; CDR3nt: TGTGCCAGCCCGGAGGAGGCCCGGGAGACCCAGTACTTC
j_gene: TRBJ2-7; abundance: medium-sized; v_gene: TRBV27; d_gene: NA; CDR3aa: CASSLRSLSYEQYF; CDR3nt: TGTGCCAGCAGTTTACGAAGCCTGTCGTACGAGCAGTACTTC
j_gene: TRBJ1-5; abundance: medium-sized; v_gene: TRBV30; d_gene: NA; CDR3aa: CAWSVDPGQPQHF; CDR3nt: TGTGCCTGGAGTGTAGATCCTGGGCAGCCCCAGCATTTT
j_gene: TRBJ2-5; abundance: NA; v_gene: TRBV19; d_gene: TRBD2; CDR3aa: CATLAGGETQYF; CDR3nt: TGTGCCACCTTAGCGGGAGGGGAGACCCAGTACTTC
j_gene: TRBJ2-1; abundance: NA; v_gene: TRBV7-2; d_gene: TRBD2; CDR3aa: CASSLAGAGGPTEQCF; CDR3nt: TGTGCCAGCAGCTTAGCGGGGGCGGGAGGGCCTACTGAGCAGTGCTTC
j_gene: TRBJ2-7; abundance: medium-sized; v_gene: TRBV6-2/TRBV6-3; d_gene: NA; CDR3aa: CASSPGLPQYF; CDR3nt: TGTGCCAGCAGCCCGGGACTTCCGCAGTACTTC
j_gene: TRBJ2-7; abundance: NA; v_gene: TRBV12-3/TRBV12-4; d_gene: TRBD1; CDR3aa: CASSVGQRGTYEQYF; CDR3nt: TGTGCCAGCAGTGTGGGACAGAGGGGGACCTACGAGCAGTACTTC
j_gene: TRBJ2-1; abundance: many; v_gene: TRBV6-1; d_gene: NA; CDR3aa: CASHRLGRNEQFF; CDR3nt: TGTGCCAGCCACCGGCTGGGACGCAATGAGCAGTTCTTC
j_gene: TRBJ2-3; abundance: NA; v_gene: TRBV5-1; d_gene: NA; CDR3aa: CASSLGALSGDTQYF; CDR3nt: TGCGCCAGCAGCTTGGGGGCTCTTAGCGGAGATACGCAGTATTTT
j_gene: TRBJ2-3; abundance: medium-sized; v_gene: TRBV12-3/TRBV12-4; d_gene: NA; CDR3aa: CASSFSTSTDTQYF; CDR3nt: TGTGCCAGCAGTTTTTCGACTAGCACAGATACGCAGTATTTT
j_gene: TRBJ2-2; abundance: medium-sized; v_gene: TRBV27; d_gene: TRBD2; CDR3aa: CASSLGLAGNVGELFF; CDR3nt: TGTGCCAGCAGCTTAGGACTAGCGGGAAACGTCGGGGAGCTGTTTTTT
j_gene: TRBJ2-3; abundance: few; v_gene: TRBV4-3; d_gene: TRBD2; CDR3aa: CASSLLAGGPGSSQYF; CDR3nt: TGCGCCAGCAGCCTCCTAGCGGGAGGCCCTGGTTCGTCGCAGTATTTT
j_gene: TRBJ1-1; abundance: NA; v_gene: TRBV11-1; d_gene: NA; CDR3aa: CASSLYTAMNTEAFF; CDR3nt: TGTGCCAGCAGCCTGTACACAGCCATGAACACTGAAGCTTTCTTT
j_gene: TRBJ1-2; abundance: NA; v_gene: TRBV6-5; d_gene: NA; CDR3aa: CASSPSVPSYYGYTF; CDR3nt: TGTGCCAGCAGCCCCAGTGTCCCCTCATACTATGGCTACACCTTC
j_gene: TRBJ1-5; abundance: NA; v_gene: TRBV20-1; d_gene: NA; CDR3aa: CSATEGNQPQHF; CDR3nt: TGCAGTGCTACCGAAGGGAATCAGCCCCAGCATTTT
j_gene: TRBJ1-1; abundance: few; v_gene: TRBV4-2; d_gene: NA; CDR3aa: CASSQDSGGTEAFF; CDR3nt: TGCGCCAGCAGCCAAGACAGTGGGGGCACTGAAGCTTTCTTT
j_gene: TRBJ2-1; abundance: NA; v_gene: TRBV18; d_gene: TRBD2; CDR3aa: CASSPGLAGAAEQFF; CDR3nt: TGTGCCAGCTCACCAGGACTAGCGGGAGCGGCTGAGCAGTTCTTC
j_gene: TRBJ1-5; abundance: NA; v_gene: TRBV25-1; d_gene: TRBD1; CDR3aa: CASSEEVGTGNQPQHF; CDR3nt: TGTGCCAGCAGTGAGGAGGTAGGGACAGGGAATCAGCCCCAGCATTTT
j_gene: TRBJ2-3; abundance: NA; v_gene: TRBV27; d_gene: TRBD2; CDR3aa: CASSLSSGRAEYTQYF; CDR3nt: TGTGCCAGCAGTTTATCTAGCGGGAGGGCCGAATATACGCAGTATTTT
j_gene: TRBJ1-1; abundance: medium-sized; v_gene: TRBV19; d_gene: NA; CDR3aa: CASSINGVGTEAFF; CDR3nt: TGTGCCAGTAGTATAAACGGAGTAGGCACTGAAGCTTTCTTT
j_gene: TRBJ2-7; abundance: NA; v_gene: TRBV19; d_gene: TRBD1; CDR3aa: CASSPDRGTYEQYF; CDR3nt: TGTGCCAGCAGCCCGGACAGGGGGACCTACGAGCAGTACTTC
j_gene: TRBJ1-3; abundance: many; v_gene: TRBV18; d_gene: NA; CDR3aa: CASSPLGAGNTIYF; CDR3nt: TGTGCCAGCTCACCGTTAGGGGCTGGAAACACCATATATTTT
j_gene: TRBJ1-5; abundance: many; v_gene: TRBV6-1; d_gene: TRBD1; CDR3aa: CATMDRASNQPQHF; CDR3nt: TGTGCCACTATGGACAGGGCCAGCAATCAGCCCCAGCATTTT